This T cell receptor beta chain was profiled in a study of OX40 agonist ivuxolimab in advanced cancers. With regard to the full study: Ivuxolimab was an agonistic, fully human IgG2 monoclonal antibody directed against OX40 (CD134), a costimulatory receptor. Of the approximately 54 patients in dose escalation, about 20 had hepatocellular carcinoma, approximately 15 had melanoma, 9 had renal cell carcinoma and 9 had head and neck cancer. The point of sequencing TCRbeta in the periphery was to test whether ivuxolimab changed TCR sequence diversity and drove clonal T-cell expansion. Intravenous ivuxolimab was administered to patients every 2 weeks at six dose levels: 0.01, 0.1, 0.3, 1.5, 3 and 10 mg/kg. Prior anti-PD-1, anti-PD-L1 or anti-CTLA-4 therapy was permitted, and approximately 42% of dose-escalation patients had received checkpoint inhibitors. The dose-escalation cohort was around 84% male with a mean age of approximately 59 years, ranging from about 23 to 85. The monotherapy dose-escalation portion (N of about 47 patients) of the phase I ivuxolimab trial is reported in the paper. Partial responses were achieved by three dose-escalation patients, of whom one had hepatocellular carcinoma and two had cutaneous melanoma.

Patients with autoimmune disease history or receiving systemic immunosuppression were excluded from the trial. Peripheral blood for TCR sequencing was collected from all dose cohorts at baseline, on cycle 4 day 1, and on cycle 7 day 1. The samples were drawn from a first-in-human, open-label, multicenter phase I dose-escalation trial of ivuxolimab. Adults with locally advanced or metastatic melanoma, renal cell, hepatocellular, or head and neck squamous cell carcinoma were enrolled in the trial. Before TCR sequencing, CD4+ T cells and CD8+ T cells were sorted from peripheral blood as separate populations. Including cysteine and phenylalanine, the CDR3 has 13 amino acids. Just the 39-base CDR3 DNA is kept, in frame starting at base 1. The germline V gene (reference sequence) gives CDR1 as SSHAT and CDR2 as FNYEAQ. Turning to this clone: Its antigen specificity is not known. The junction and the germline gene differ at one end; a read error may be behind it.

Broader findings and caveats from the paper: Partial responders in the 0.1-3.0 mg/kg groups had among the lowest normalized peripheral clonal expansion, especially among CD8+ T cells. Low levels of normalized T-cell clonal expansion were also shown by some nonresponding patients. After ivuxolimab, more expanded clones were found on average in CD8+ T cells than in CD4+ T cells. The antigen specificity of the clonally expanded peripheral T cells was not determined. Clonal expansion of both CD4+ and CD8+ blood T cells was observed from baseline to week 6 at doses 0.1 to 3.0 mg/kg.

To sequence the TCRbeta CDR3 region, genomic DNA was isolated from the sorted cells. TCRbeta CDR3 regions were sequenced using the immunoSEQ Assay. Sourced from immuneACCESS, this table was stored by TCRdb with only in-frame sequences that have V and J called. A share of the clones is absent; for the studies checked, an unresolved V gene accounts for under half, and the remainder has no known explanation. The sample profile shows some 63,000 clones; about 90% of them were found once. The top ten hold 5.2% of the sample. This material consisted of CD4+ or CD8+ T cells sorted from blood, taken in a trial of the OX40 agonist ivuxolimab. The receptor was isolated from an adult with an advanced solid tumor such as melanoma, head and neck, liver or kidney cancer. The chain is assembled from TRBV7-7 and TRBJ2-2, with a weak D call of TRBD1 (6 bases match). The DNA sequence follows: TGTGCTAGCAGCTACGGGACAACCGGGGAGCTGTTTTTT. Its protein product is CASSYGTTGELFF.